This T cell receptor (beta chain) was sequenced during a study of blood T cell repertoires in COVID-19 (TCRdb year 2020). Study-wide context: Samples from collaborators originated in the United States, Italy and Spain and spanned both the acute and convalescent phases of COVID-19. The prospective study material was composed of cDNA or gDNA derived from T cells, B-cell-depleted T cells, or PBMCs. The dataset comprised deeply sampled blood TCRbeta repertoires from subjects exposed to, actively infected with, or recovered from COVID-19. The repertoires were made available in a free public database intended to serve as a resource for research on the immune response to SARS-CoV-2. The samples were drawn from two sources: the first 160 participants of the ongoing ImmuneRACE study, and over 1,000 subjects contributed by 6 global collaborators. A de-identified subject ID, COVID-19 status, age in years and sex were almost always included in the sample metadata. Where available, HLA class I and class II types were obtained from metadata supplied by the sample provider rather than from assay-based typing.

This clone showed up just a few times. Its target antigen remains unknown. There are no base qualities to consult, and no much larger clone falls within one base. A second Seattle source provided samples from volunteer blood donors who had recovered from COVID-19. The collaborating institutions used their own protocols to collect whole blood in K2EDTA tubes. Collaborator samples were shipped for TCRbeta analysis as frozen whole blood, isolated PBMCs, or DNA extracted from either sample type. The investigation overall reported the following: Clinical and demographic metadata were provided uncurated, with the amount varying by source and participant.

The CDR3 spans 18 residues, from the cysteine through the phenylalanine. Of all the DNA, just the CDR3 is kept, 54 bases in frame from base 1. The CDR1 and CDR2 encoded by the germline V gene are MGHRA and YSYEKL. Ends trimmed: V by 2 bases, J by 2 bases; bases unmatched to a gene: 13. TCRbeta CDR3 regions were amplified from genomic DNA by means of the immunoSEQ Assay, a bias-controlled multiplex PCR. In the authors' own workflow: Within the assay, amplification of reference gene primers was used to estimate how many nucleated cells each sample contained. To quantify the absolute abundance of each unique TCRbeta CDR3 rearrangement, sequence reads were collapsed and filtered. For each sample, productive Simpson clonality was calculated by taking the square root of Simpson's diversity index across productive rearrangements. In its TCRdb copy, this immuneACCESS table keeps in-frame sequences only and misses some clones. Where compared with another copy, unresolved V genes explain less than half of these, and the others have no known cause. V, J and clone size were drawn from that table, and D and trimming were deduced from the DNA. The sample table lists about 250,000 clones, around nine tenths of them with a count of one. The top ten hold 1.5% to 2% of the sample.

Material: peripheral blood. This clonotype originated in a woman in her sixties or seventies who had recovered from COVID-19. This chain joins TRBV4-1 to TRBJ2-3; 7 central nucleotides agree with TRBD2. The CDR3: CASSQFSGSSGPTDTQYF. The DNA is as follows: TGCGCCAGCAGCCAATTTAGTGGGTCTAGCGGACCCACAGATACGCAGTATTTT.